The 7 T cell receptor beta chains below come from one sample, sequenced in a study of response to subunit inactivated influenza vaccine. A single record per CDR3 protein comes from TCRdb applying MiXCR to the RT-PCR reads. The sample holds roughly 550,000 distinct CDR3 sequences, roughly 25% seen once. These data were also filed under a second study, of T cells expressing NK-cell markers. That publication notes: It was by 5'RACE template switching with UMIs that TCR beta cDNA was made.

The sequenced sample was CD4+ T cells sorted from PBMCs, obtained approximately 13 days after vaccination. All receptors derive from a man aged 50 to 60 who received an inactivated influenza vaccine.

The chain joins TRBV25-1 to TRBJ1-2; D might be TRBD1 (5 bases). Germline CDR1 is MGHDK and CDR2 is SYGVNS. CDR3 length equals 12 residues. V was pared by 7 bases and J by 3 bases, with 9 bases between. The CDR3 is CASTGADYGYTF. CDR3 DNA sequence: TGTGCCAGCACCGGGGCGGACTATGGCTACACCTTC.

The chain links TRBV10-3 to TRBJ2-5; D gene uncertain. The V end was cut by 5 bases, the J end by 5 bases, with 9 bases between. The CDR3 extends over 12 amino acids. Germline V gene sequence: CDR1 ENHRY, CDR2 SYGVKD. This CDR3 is CAISTNGETQYF. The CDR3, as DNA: TGTGCCATCAGTACAAATGGGGAGACCCAGTACTTC.

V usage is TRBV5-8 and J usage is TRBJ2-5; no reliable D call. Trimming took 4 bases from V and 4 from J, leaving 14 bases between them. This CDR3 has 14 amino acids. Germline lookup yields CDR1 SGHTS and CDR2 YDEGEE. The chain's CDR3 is CASSPLGVIETQYF. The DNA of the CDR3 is TGTGCCAGCAGCCCCCTCGGCGTCATAGAGACCCAGTACTTC.

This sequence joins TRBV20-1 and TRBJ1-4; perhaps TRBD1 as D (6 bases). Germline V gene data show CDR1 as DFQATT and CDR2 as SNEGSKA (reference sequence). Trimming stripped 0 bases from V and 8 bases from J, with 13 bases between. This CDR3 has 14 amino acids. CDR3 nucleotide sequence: TGCAGTGCTAGAGATTTCAGGGGTGGGGAAAAACTGTTTTTT. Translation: CSARDFRGGEKLFF.

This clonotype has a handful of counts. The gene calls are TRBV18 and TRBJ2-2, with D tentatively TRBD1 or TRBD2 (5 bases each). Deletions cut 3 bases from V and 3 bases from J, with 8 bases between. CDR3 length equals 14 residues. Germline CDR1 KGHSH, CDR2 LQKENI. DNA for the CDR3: TGTGCCAGCTCACCTCAGGGAGACACCGGGGAGCTGTTTTTT. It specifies CASSPQGDTGELFF.

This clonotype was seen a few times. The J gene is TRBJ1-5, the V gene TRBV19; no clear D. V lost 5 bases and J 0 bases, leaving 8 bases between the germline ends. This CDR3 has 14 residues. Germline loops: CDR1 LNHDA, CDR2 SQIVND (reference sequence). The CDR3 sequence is CASSERHSNQPQHF. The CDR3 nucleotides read TGTGCCAGTAGTGAGAGACATAGCAATCAGCCCCAGCATTTT.

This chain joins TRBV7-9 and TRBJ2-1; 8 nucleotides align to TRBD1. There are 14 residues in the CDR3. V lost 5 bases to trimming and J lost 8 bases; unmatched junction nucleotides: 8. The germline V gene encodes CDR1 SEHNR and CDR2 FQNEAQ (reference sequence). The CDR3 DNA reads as TGTGCCAGCAGCAGCCGGACAGGGTACGATGAGCAGTTCTTC. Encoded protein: CASSSRTGYDEQFF.